This TCR beta chain was sequenced during a study of blood T cells in healthy people across ages (dated by TCRdb to between 2015 and 2017). With regard to the full study: Template switching captured roughly one uniquely barcoded TCR beta cDNA molecule per two T cells in model experiments. To track age-related changes in TCR beta repertoire diversity, the study relied on deep sequencing normalized with unique cDNA molecular identifiers. Donors were grouped into four age groups: young (average roughly 17 years), middle-aged (under 40), aged (over 55) and long-lived (just over 80). To avoid experimental bias, donors of different ages were spread randomly across the sequencing lanes. Two additional independent replicas of 1 million unique cDNA reads from the same blood draw were analyzed for two donors (one aged 18 to 30 and one aged 80 or older). What the study reported, not specific to this receptor: The percentage of naive T cells measured by flow cytometry correlated strongly with observed TCR beta diversity. The CMV infection status of donors was not known, potentially confounding age-related changes in expanded clonotypes. Compared with the aged group, the long-lived group had more naive CD4+ T cells, fewer expanded clones and increased TCR diversity, suggesting age selection. Estimates of total diversity from one million sequenced T cells were regarded as lower bounds and underestimates. As age increased, observed TCR beta diversity per million T cells dropped in a roughly linear way, and a significant reduction was already evident by age roughly 40. Bulk unsorted PBMC profiling prevented conclusive comparison of naive and antigen-experienced compartments.

In regard to this clonotype: Which antigen it targets is not known. It has no much larger one-base neighbor in the sample; base qualities were not kept.

Library construction relied on 5' RACE. Sequencing used an Illumina HiSeq 2500. A second PCR of roughly 7 to 11 cycles was performed with a sample-barcoded 5' primer and a J-beta primer mix. Each TCR beta cDNA molecule received a unique molecular identifier from a template-switch 5' adaptor carrying 12 random nucleotides. Each sample yielded at least 2.5 million CDR3-containing paired-end reads. All of the RNA was converted into first-strand cDNA using the Mint cDNA synthesis kit, with a TRBC-specific oligonucleotide serving as the primer. Following uracil-DNA glycosylase treatment, all cDNA underwent a first 18-cycle PCR with the universal primers M1SS and BC2_uni_R. The original pipeline was this. Each sample was normalized by randomly selecting 1 million high-quality reads, each carrying a distinct molecular identifier. Instead of being binned into consensus sequences, reads with shared molecular identifiers were discarded. MiTCR, run with a Q25 quality threshold and the strictest error-elimination algorithm, handled CDR3 identification, clonotype clustering and error correction. A nonparametric unseen species model using Euler transformation provided a lower-bound estimate of total TCR beta diversity. Starting from the raw public reads, TCRdb applied fastp trimming at Q25, assembled clones with MiXCR and retained in-frame beta chains. Every distinct CDR3 protein forms one entry, paired with its most common genes and DNA. Here the V and J calls rest on TCRdb's processing, not on the authors' analysis. Here the sample has about 1.1 million distinct CDR3 sequences; 35% to 40% occur a single time. The ten largest clones take up around 13% of the sample.

V is pruned by 2 bases and J by 1 base, leaving 8 bases of the junction without a gene match. The CDR3 measures 17 amino acids from cysteine to phenylalanine. The read is trimmed to its CDR3 DNA, 51 bases read in frame from base 1. CDR1 MGHRA and CDR2 YSYEKL were looked up in the germline V gene. Systemically healthy Caucasian individuals from Russia, roughly 40 in total and aged 6 to 90 years, were included as donors. Approximately 9 milliliters of peripheral blood were collected from each donor into EDTA-treated Vacutainer tubes. Ficoll-Paque density-gradient centrifugation was used to isolate PBMCs, with at least 7 million obtained per sample. Total RNA was extracted from PBMCs with Trizol reagent, with at least 5.5 micrograms obtained per sample. The percentages of naive CD45RAhigh/CD27high T cells were determined by flow cytometry on a PBMC aliquot from every donor.

The sequenced sample was blood. Recombination linked TRBV4-1 to TRBJ2-5, with 9 middle bases fitting TRBD1. The clonotype comes from a man between 18 and 29 years old in good health. Here is the DNA: TGCGCCAGCAGCCAAACAAACAGGGGGCTCGGCCAAGAGACCCAGTACTTC. Its protein product is CASSQTNRGLGQETQYF.